The 27 T cell receptor beta chains given below trace back to one sample, sequenced in a study of blood T cell repertoires in COVID-19. TCRdb's table, derived via immunoSEQ multiplex PCR, lists solely in-frame clones and lacks some. The table records approximately 260,000 clones, nearly 90% of them present only once. The sequencing sample was made of peripheral blood. The source is a woman aged 55-69 years with COVID-19, enrolled during active disease.

This rearrangement joins TRBV7-9 to TRBJ2-5; D might be TRBD1 (6 bases). The CDR3 is 13 amino acids. The germline CDR1 and CDR2 sequences are SEHNR and FQNEAQ (reference sequence). V was trimmed by 5 bases and J by 4 bases, leaving 11 bases between them. The CDR3 region is CASSPRGPETQYF. DNA of the CDR3: TGTGCCAGCAGCCCCAGGGGCCCAGAGACCCAGTACTTC. The complete variable domain, with remaining parts taken from reference TRBV7-9 and TRBJ2-5, reads DTGVSQNPRHKITKRGQNVTFRCDPISEHNRLYWYRQTLGQGPEFLTYFQNEAQLEKSRLLSDRFSAERPKGSFSTLEIQRTEQGDSAMYLCASSPRGPETQYFGPGTRLLVL.

A note on this clone: The conserved phenylalanine or tryptophan is not found at the CDR3 terminus, so this likely reflects a read error. The chain uses TRBV19 and TRBJ1-2; 7 nucleotides agree with TRBD1. Germline V lookup: CDR1 LNHDA, CDR2 SQIVND (reference sequence). Trimming at V came to 6 bases and at J to 6 bases, leaving 7 bases not matched to a gene. The CDR3 is 13 residues long. CDR3 amino acids: CASRSTGEDGYTL. CDR3 nucleotides: TGTGCCAGTAGATCTACAGGGGAGGATGGCTACACCCTC.

With regard to this clone: Other nucleotide sequences in the sample specify the same CDR3. The V and J genes are TRBV6-1 and TRBJ2-7; no clear D. Trimming left V 2 bases short and J 1 base short, with 9 bases between. The CDR3 runs 14 residues. Looked up from germline, CDR1 is MNHNS and CDR2 is SASEGT. The CDR3 region has the DNA TGTGCCAGCAGTGAATCACTTTTGTCCTACGAGCAGTACTTC. It is translated as CASSESLLSYEQYF.

CDR3 DNA: TGTGCCAGCAGTCTCGGCTCTTCTAGACAGTATTTT. Translating it yields CASSLGSSRQYF. The chain carries TRBV6-2 or TRBV6-3 and TRBJ2-3; D uncertain. Germline V gives CDR1 MNHEY, CDR2 SVGEGT. The CDR3 is 12 residues long. Deletions cut 5 bases from V and 12 bases from J, with 15 bases between.

J is TRBJ1-2 and V is TRBV5-4; 8 positions agree with TRBD1. Germline assignment: CDR1 SGHNT and CDR2 YYREEE (reference sequence). The CDR3 consists of 14 residues. The V gene end was trimmed by 1 base and the J gene end by 6 bases; junction bases not matched to a gene: 5. CDR3: CASSLRTGIDGYTF. In nucleotides, the CDR3 is TGTGCCAGCAGCTTGCGGACAGGGATCGATGGCTACACCTTC.

This clone appeared a single time. This chain connects TRBV15 to TRBJ2-2, with D uncertain. Germline V lookup: CDR1 LNHNV, CDR2 YYDKDF (reference sequence). V was trimmed by 5 bases and J by 3 bases, leaving 7 bases between them. The CDR3 is 13 amino acids. The CDR3 region is CATSDIDTGELFF. In nucleotides, the CDR3 is TGTGCCACCAGCGATATAGACACCGGGGAGCTGTTTTTT. The variable domain in full, completed from reference TRBV15 and TRBJ2-2, reads DAMVIQNPRYQVTQFGKPVTLSCSQTLNHNVMYWYQQKSSQAPKLLFHYYDKDFNNEADTPDNFQSRRPNTSFCFLDIRSPGLGDTAMYLCATSDIDTGELFFGEGSRLTVL.

The chain couples TRBV25-1 to TRBJ1-3; D uncertain. CDR1 and CDR2 from the germline V gene are MGHDK and SYGVNS. The V and J ends lost 4 bases and 4 bases respectively, with 8 bases between them. CDR3 length: 13 residues. As DNA, the CDR3 is TGTGCCAGCAGTGCAATACAGGGAAACACCATATATTTT. Its protein product is CASSAIQGNTIYF.

The chain couples TRBV6-2 or TRBV6-3 to TRBJ1-1; no clear D gene. The CDR3 covers 18 residues. V gave up 3 bases and J gave up 1 base, with 21 bases separating them. Germline V gene lookup returns CDR1 MNHEY and CDR2 SVGEGT. The CDR3 is CASSYFALGRSPNTEAFF. In DNA form, the CDR3 reads TGTGCCAGCAGTTATTTCGCCTTGGGGAGATCCCCGAACACTGAAGCTTTCTTT.

The chain has TRBV7-8 and TRBJ2-5; D perhaps matches TRBD2 (7 bases). The V end was cut by 0 bases, the J end by 2 bases, with 19 bases between. The germline CDR1 and CDR2 sequences are SGHVS and FQNEAQ. The CDR3 is 18 residues long. The DNA of the CDR3 is TGTGCCAGCAGCTTAGCTAAAGGGGGGGCGGAACATCAAGAGACCCAGTACTTC. Its protein product is CASSLAKGGAEHQETQYF.

The chain recombines TRBV6-5 with TRBJ1-5; weak D call: TRBD1 (6 bases). The CDR3 has 13 residues. V dropped 6 bases and J dropped 4 bases, with 10 bases sitting between them. CDR1 and CDR2 (germline): MNHEY, SVGAGI. The CDR3 nucleotides read TGTGCCAGCAGGGTAACAGGGAATCAGCCCCAGCATTTT. It translates to CASRVTGNQPQHF.

This clone was seen a single time. Distinct nucleotide sequences in the sample also encode this CDR3. The CDR3 nucleotides read TGTGCCAGCTCACCTAGCGGGGGCTACAATGAGCAGTTCTTC. It codes for CASSPSGGYNEQFF. The chain uses TRBV18 and TRBJ2-1, with 9 positions matching TRBD2. CDR3 size: 14 residues. The trim removed 3 bases at V and 3 bases at J, leaving 0 bases unmatched. Germline CDR1 and CDR2: KGHSH and LQKENI.

The chain carries TRBV7-2 and TRBJ2-1, with 9 bases aligning to TRBD1. Germline V gene sequence: CDR1 SGHTA, CDR2 FQGNSA. J lost 6 bases, V lost 2 bases, and 5 bases had no gene match. This CDR3 comprises 15 residues. CDR3 nucleotides: TGTGCCAGCAGCTTAAGGGGACAGGGCATCAATGAGCAGTTCTTC. Its translation is CASSLRGQGINEQFF.

The V call is TRBV27, the J call TRBJ1-2; D call uncertain. V gave up 4 bases and J gave up 4 bases, with 10 bases separating them. Germline CDR1 and CDR2: MNHEY and SMNVEV (reference sequence). The CDR3 runs to 13 residues. The CDR3 DNA reads TGTGCCAGCAGTTCGAGGAGCCTCTATGGCTACACCTTC. This sequence encodes CASSSRSLYGYTF.

The genes are TRBV2 and TRBJ2-1; the match to TRBD2 covers 7 bases. J was trimmed by 10 bases and V by 5 bases; bases with no gene match: 8. Germline V lookup: CDR1 SNHLY, CDR2 FYNNEI. The CDR3 length is 13 residues. The CDR3 here is CASSPLGGGEQFF. CDR3 bases: TGTGCCAGCAGTCCCTTGGGGGGAGGGGAGCAGTTCTTC.

This clone appeared a single time. The gene calls are TRBV15 and TRBJ2-3; perhaps TRBD1 as D (5 bases). V lost 0 bases and J 3 bases, leaving 7 bases between the germline ends. This CDR3 has 14 residues. The germline V gene encodes CDR1 LNHNV and CDR2 YYDKDF (reference sequence). CDR3 residues: CATSRDRATDTQYF. CDR3 nucleotide sequence: TGTGCCACCAGCAGAGACAGGGCAACAGATACGCAGTATTTT. Using reference TRBV15 and TRBJ2-3 for the parts outside the CDR3, the full variable domain is DAMVIQNPRYQVTQFGKPVTLSCSQTLNHNVMYWYQQKSSQAPKLLFHYYDKDFNNEADTPDNFQSRRPNTSFCFLDIRSPGLGDTAMYLCATSRDRATDTQYFGPGTRLTVL.

This clone has just one count. The chain employs TRBV10-3 and TRBJ1-1; 8 bases agree with TRBD1. The V segment lost 6 bases and the J segment 3 bases; nucleotides outside the gene matches: 3. The CDR3 runs to 13 residues. Germline CDR1 reads ENHRY; CDR2 reads SYGVKD. CDR3 amino acids: CAIRLDRDTEAFF. CDR3 nucleotide sequence: TGTGCCATCAGATTGGACAGGGACACTGAAGCTTTCTTT.

CDR3 nucleotide sequence: TGTGCCAGTAGTACCGACGGGGGAGGCACAGATACGCAGTATTTT. As protein: CASSTDGGGTDTQYF. The chain employs TRBV19 and TRBJ2-3, with a tentative D call TRBD2 (6 bases). The CDR3 totals 15 residues. CDR1 is LNHDA, CDR2 SQIVND, per germline (reference sequence). V lost 4 bases and J 1 base, leaving 12 bases between the germline ends.

The genes are TRBV6-1 and TRBJ2-3; TRBD1 is a possible D gene (8 bases). V dropped 3 bases and J dropped 5 bases, with 15 bases sitting between them. This CDR3 region has 15 residues. CDR1 and CDR2 from the germline V gene are MNHNS and SASEGT. The CDR3 loop is CASSDTGGEIDTQYF. CDR3 nucleotide sequence: TGTGCCAGCAGTGATACAGGGGGGGAGATAGATACGCAGTATTTT.

The chain recombines TRBV21-1 with TRBJ2-3; the table names TRBD2, a call not compared with the DNA. TRBV21-1 is recorded as a pseudogene. The CDR3 has 15 residues. This CDR3 is CASSKALAGTDTQYF. The CDR3, as DNA: TGTGCCAGCAGCAAAGCTCTAGCGGGGACAGATACGCAGTATTTT.

The count of this clone is one. The rearrangement links TRBV11-2 to TRBJ1-3; TRBD1 matches 10 bases. V shed 1 base, J shed 2 bases, and the junction held 8 bases outside the gene matches. The CDR3 loop spans 18 amino acids. Germline V gene data show CDR1 as SGHAT and CDR2 as FQNNGV. The CDR3 loop is CASSLAFGTGAAGNTIYF. The CDR3 bases are TGTGCCAGCAGCTTAGCCTTCGGGACAGGGGCTGCTGGAAACACCATATATTTT.

The J gene is TRBJ2-5, the V gene TRBV6-5; possibly TRBD2 for D (6 bases). CDR1 and CDR2 (germline): MNHEY, SVGAGI. This CDR3 spans 13 amino acids. Between the trimmed V and J ends, which lost 8 bases and 5 bases, there was a span of 15 bases. The CDR3 protein is CASLGGFGETQYF. CDR3 nucleotide sequence: TGTGCCAGCCTGGGGGGATTTGGGGAGACCCAGTACTTC.

This clone occurred once. The gene calls are TRBV6-6 and TRBJ1-2; D may be TRBD1 (5 bases). V was pared by 5 bases and J by 0 bases, with 19 bases between. This CDR3 is built from 17 residues. The V gene's germline CDR1 is MNHNY and CDR2 SVGAGI (reference sequence). CDR3 residues: CASSPAWTRLTNYGYTF. Here the CDR3 DNA reads TGTGCCAGCAGTCCCGCCTGGACAAGGCTTACTAACTATGGCTACACCTTC.

J is TRBJ2-3 and V is TRBV6-5, with 7 bases fitting TRBD1. Trimming removed 7 bases from V and 0 bases from J; junction bases left unmatched: 7. The CDR3 length is 15 residues. Germline CDR1 and CDR2: MNHEY and SVGAGI. As DNA, the CDR3 is TGTGCCAGCAATTCGAGGGGGCTTAGCACAGATACGCAGTATTTT. Protein sequence: CASNSRGLSTDTQYF.

The chain is built from TRBV5-1 and TRBJ1-4; D not resolved. The length of the CDR3 is 15 residues. V lost 2 bases to trimming and J lost 6 bases, with 14 bases between them. Germline V lookup: CDR1 SGHRS, CDR2 YFSETQ. The CDR3: CASSFSADMYEKLFF. The CDR3, as DNA: TGCGCCAGCAGCTTTTCGGCAGACATGTATGAAAAACTGTTTTTT.

This rearrangement joins TRBV19 to TRBJ2-5; TRBD1 aligns across 7 bases. The CDR3 covers 15 residues. Germline V gene data show CDR1 as LNHDA and CDR2 as SQIVND (reference sequence). V trimming: 5 bases; J trimming: 5 bases; junction bases outside the gene matches: 11. CDR3 coding DNA: TGTGCCAGTAGTTTGGCGGCAGGGGGACGGGAGACCCAGTACTTC. It encodes CASSLAAGGRETQYF.

The rearrangement links TRBV9 to TRBJ1-2; 10 bases map to TRBD1. Germline lookup yields CDR1 SGDLS and CDR2 YYNGEE. The CDR3 is 15 amino acids. Trimming cost V 1 base and J 6 bases; bases outside gene matches: 6. The CDR3 reads CASSVPGQGFNGYTF. CDR3 sequence (DNA): TGTGCCAGCAGCGTACCGGGACAGGGGTTCAATGGCTACACCTTC. Supplemented by reference TRBV9 and TRBJ1-2, the full variable domain reads DSGVTQTPKHLITATGQRVTLRCSPRSGDLSVYWYQQSLDQGLQFLIQYYNGEERAKGNILERFSAQQFPDLHSELNLSSLELGDSALYFCASSVPGQGFNGYTFGSGTRLTVV.

V usage is TRBV7-9 and J usage is TRBJ2-3, with D unclear. The CDR3 spans 14 residues. The ends were cut back, 1 base at V and 1 base at J, with 6 bases in the middle. Germline assignment: CDR1 SEHNR and CDR2 FQNEAQ (reference sequence). The CDR3 loop reads CASSLGARTDTQYF. DNA of the CDR3: TGTGCCAGCAGCTTAGGGGCCCGCACAGATACGCAGTATTTT.